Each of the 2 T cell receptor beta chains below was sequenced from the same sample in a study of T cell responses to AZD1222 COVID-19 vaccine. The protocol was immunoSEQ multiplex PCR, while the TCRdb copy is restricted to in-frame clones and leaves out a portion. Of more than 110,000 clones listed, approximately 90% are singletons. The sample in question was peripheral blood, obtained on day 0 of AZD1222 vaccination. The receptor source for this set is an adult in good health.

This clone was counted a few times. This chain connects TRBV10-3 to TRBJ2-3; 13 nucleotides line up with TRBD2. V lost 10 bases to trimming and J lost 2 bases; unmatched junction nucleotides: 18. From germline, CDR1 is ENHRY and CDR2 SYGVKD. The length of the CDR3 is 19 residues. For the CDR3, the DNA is TGTGCCAACTCACCTGGCCATGGGACTAGCGGGGACTACACAGATACGCAGTATTTT. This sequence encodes CANSPGHGTSGDYTDTQYF.

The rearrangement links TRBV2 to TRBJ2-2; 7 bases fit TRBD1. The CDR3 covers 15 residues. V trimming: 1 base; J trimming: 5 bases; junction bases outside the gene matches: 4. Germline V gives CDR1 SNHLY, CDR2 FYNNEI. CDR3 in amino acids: CASSEDDRATGELFF. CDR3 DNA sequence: TGTGCCAGCAGTGAAGATGACAGGGCGACCGGGGAGCTGTTTTTT.